This T cell receptor (beta chain) is from a study of blood T cell repertoires in COVID-19. Study overall: In each case, the material was cDNA or gDNA derived from T cells, B-cell-depleted T cells, or PBMCs.

The protocol was immunoSEQ multiplex PCR, while the TCRdb copy is restricted to in-frame clones and leaves out a portion. The repertoire has around 160,000 clones, approximately 91% of them found once; the top ten carry approximately 2.4%. Trimming pared 4 bases from V and 0 bases from J, leaving 10 bases between. CDR3 length: 15 amino acids. Germline-derived CDR1 and CDR2 are SGHNT and YYREEE (reference sequence). Specimen: peripheral blood. The J gene is TRBJ1-4, the V gene TRBV5-4, with a weak D call TRBD1 (6 bases). The receptor was isolated from a young man with acute or convalescent COVID-19. CDR3 nucleotides: TGTGCCAGCAGCCTAGGGGGTGCAACTAATGAAAAACTGTTTTTT. Amino acids: CASSLGGATNEKLFF.